This is a list of T cell receptor beta chains from one sample in a study of graft-versus-host responses after intestinal transplantation. Only in-frame clones appear in the TCRdb table, and some are missing; sequencing was by immunoSEQ multiplex PCR. The sample holds over 55,000 clones, 90% seen once. These TCRs' antigens remain unknown. Sequences were derived from unstimulated CD8+ T cells sorted from spleen or lymph node cells, sampled before intestinal transplant. The receptors were sampled from a human donor who received an intestinal transplant. The CDR3 runs from the conserved cysteine through the conserved F or W. Each record gives: CDR3 protein, CDR3 DNA, clone size, D gene, V gene, J gene. A D gene is named only where the DNA matches it firmly. Only some rows state a clone size, as once, few, many or a class for expanded clones.

CDR3: CASSAAGTGGDGYTF; DNA: TGTGCCAGTAGTGCGGCCGGGACGGGAGGGGATGGCTACACCTTC; size: .; D: .; V: TRBV19; J: TRBJ1-2
CDR3: CASSSPSSSPYSPLHF; DNA: TGTGCCAGCAGCTCCCCGTCCTCTTCCCCTTATTCACCCCTCCACTTT; size: .; D: .; V: TRBV13; J: TRBJ1-6
CDR3: CASSIWGDSLYGYTF; DNA: TGTGCCAGTAGTATTTGGGGGGACAGCCTCTATGGCTACACCTTC; size: .; D: TRBD1; V: TRBV19; J: TRBJ1-2
CDR3: CASSKIGDREGYTF; DNA: TGTGCCAGCAGCAAAATCGGGGACAGGGAAGGCTACACCTTC; size: .; D: TRBD1; V: TRBV7-2; J: TRBJ1-2
CDR3: CASSGGEGNTGELFF; DNA: TGTGCCAGCAGCGGGGGGGAGGGTAACACCGGGGAGCTGTTTTTT; size: .; D: TRBD2; V: TRBV5-4; J: TRBJ2-2
CDR3: CASSGYGDIFSGANVLTF; DNA: TGTGCCAGCAGCGGTTATGGGGACATCTTCTCTGGGGCCAACGTCCTGACTTTC; size: .; D: .; V: TRBV5-4; J: TRBJ2-6
CDR3: CATGMTGGQETQYF; DNA: TGTGCCACCGGGATGACAGGGGGGCAAGAGACCCAGTACTTC; size: .; D: TRBD1; V: TRBV6-5; J: TRBJ2-5
CDR3: CASSPTASYEQYF; DNA: TGTGCCAGCAGTCCCACAGCTTCCTACGAGCAGTACTTC; size: .; D: .; V: TRBV27; J: TRBJ2-7
CDR3: CASGTFGGTEAFF; DNA: TGTGCCAGCGGGACTTTCGGGGGGACTGAAGCTTTCTTT; size: .; D: .; V: TRBV11-2; J: TRBJ1-1
CDR3: CASSYSRQGANGYTF; DNA: TGTGCCAGCAGTTACTCTCGGCAGGGGGCTAATGGCTACACCTTC; size: once; D: TRBD1; V: TRBV6-5; J: TRBJ1-2
CDR3: CATISGASHGYTF; DNA: TGTGCCACCATCTCTGGGGCCTCTCATGGCTACACCTTC; size: few; D: .; V: TRBV6-6; J: TRBJ1-2
CDR3: CAWKGPPRSGGNTIYF; DNA: TGTGCCTGGAAGGGTCCCCCCCGGTCGGGAGGAAACACCATATATTTT; size: few; D: .; V: TRBV30; J: TRBJ1-3
CDR3: CASSEYAGNEQFF; DNA: TGCGCCAGCAGTGAGTATGCGGGGAATGAGCAGTTCTTC; size: .; D: .; V: TRBV10-2; J: TRBJ2-1
CDR3: CASTPGTGDGYTF; DNA: TGTGCCAGCACCCCCGGGACAGGGGACGGCTACACCTTC; size: .; D: TRBD1; V: TRBV6-6; J: TRBJ1-2
CDR3: CASSIFLQEAYEQYF; DNA: TGTGCCAGTAGTATATTTCTACAGGAAGCCTACGAGCAGTACTTC; size: .; D: .; V: TRBV19; J: TRBJ2-7
CDR3: CASSEYLEDNYGYTF; DNA: TGTGCCAGCAGTGAATATCTCGAGGATAACTATGGCTACACCTTC; size: once; D: .; V: TRBV25-1; J: TRBJ1-2
CDR3: CASSYFSNTGELFF; DNA: TGTGCCAGCAGTTACTTTAGCAACACCGGGGAGCTGTTTTTT; size: .; D: .; V: TRBV6-5; J: TRBJ2-2
CDR3: CASSEGFSGLNTEAFF; DNA: TGTGCCAGCAGTGAAGGGTTTTCGGGGTTGAACACTGAGGCTTTCTTT; size: .; D: .; V: TRBV2; J: TRBJ1-1
CDR3: CASSQDSSYNSPLHF; DNA: TGCGCCAGCAGCCAAGACTCGTCCTATAATTCACCCCTCCACTTT; size: .; D: .; V: TRBV4-1; J: TRBJ1-6
CDR3: CASSLWDRVDQPQHF; DNA: TGTGCCAGCAGCTTGTGGGACAGGGTCGATCAGCCCCAGCATTTT; size: .; D: TRBD1; V: TRBV5-4; J: TRBJ1-5
CDR3: CASSTGLAGVDTQYF; DNA: TGCGCCAGCAGCACAGGACTAGCGGGGGTGGATACGCAGTATTTT; size: .; D: TRBD2; V: TRBV5-1; J: TRBJ2-3
CDR3: CASSPPTGAYEQYF; DNA: TGTGCCAGCAGCCCCCCGACAGGGGCCTACGAGCAGTACTTC; size: .; D: TRBD1; V: TRBV9; J: TRBJ2-7
CDR3: CASSEPGQANYGYTF; DNA: TGTGCCAGCAGTGAACCCGGACAGGCCAACTATGGCTACACCTTC; size: .; D: TRBD1; V: TRBV2; J: TRBJ1-2
CDR3: CASSVDGGARYGYTF; DNA: TGTGCCAGCAGCGTAGATGGGGGGGCACGCTATGGCTACACCTTC; size: .; D: .; V: TRBV9; J: TRBJ1-2
CDR3: CASSYSGVEQFF; DNA: TGTGCCAGCAGTTACTCAGGGGTTGAGCAGTTCTTC; size: .; D: .; V: TRBV6-5; J: TRBJ2-1
CDR3: CASSLRQRNTEAFF; DNA: TGTGCCAGCAGCCTACGACAGAGGAACACTGAAGCTTTCTTT; size: .; D: .; V: TRBV13; J: TRBJ1-1
CDR3: CASSLASDTQYF; DNA: TGTGCCAGCAGCTTGGCCTCGGATACGCAGTATTTT; size: .; D: .; V: TRBV5-4; J: TRBJ2-3
CDR3: CASSQGGRGTENTEAFF; DNA: TGCGCCAGCAGCCAGGGGGGAAGAGGCACGGAGAACACTGAAGCTTTCTTT; size: .; D: .; V: TRBV4-1; J: TRBJ1-1
CDR3: CASSSPGQGTYEQYF; DNA: TGTGCCAGCAGCTCCCCCGGACAGGGGACCTACGAGCAGTACTTC; size: once; D: TRBD1; V: TRBV11-2; J: TRBJ2-7
CDR3: CASSGDFYGYTF; DNA: TGTGCCAGCAGTGGGGACTTCTATGGCTACACCTTC; size: .; D: .; V: TRBV6-6; J: TRBJ1-2
CDR3: CASSLAGEQFF; DNA: TGTGCCAGCAGTTTGGCGGGTGAGCAGTTCTTC; size: .; D: .; V: TRBV6-5; J: TRBJ2-1
CDR3: CATSRVVGSTDTQYF; DNA: TGTGCCACCAGCAGAGTTGTCGGGAGCACAGATACGCAGTATTTT; size: .; D: .; V: TRBV15; J: TRBJ2-3